These T cell receptor beta chains were read from a single sample in a study of blood T cell repertoires in COVID-19. The repertoire was sequenced with immunoSEQ multiplex PCR; TCRdb's copy has only in-frame clones and lacks some. The data show around 80,000 clones, around 80% seen once. The sample consisted of peripheral blood. These receptors were taken from a man in his fifties or sixties with acute or convalescent COVID-19. Each CDR3 is given with its conserved first and last residue. The order of the fields is clone size, J gene, V gene, D gene, CDR3 protein, CDR3 DNA. A D gene is named only where the DNA matches it firmly. Expanded clones get a size class; other rows say once, few or many, or leave the size out.

clone_size: NA
j_call: TRBJ2-7
v_call: TRBV3-1/TRBV3-2
d_call: TRBD2
cdr3_aa: CASSQDLAGGRDEQYF
cdr3_nt: TGTGCCAGCAGCCAAGATCTAGCGGGAGGGCGTGACGAGCAGTACTTC

clone_size: NA
j_call: TRBJ1-5
v_call: TRBV6-6
d_call: NA
cdr3_aa: CASSYSTNQPQHF
cdr3_nt: TGTGCCAGCAGTTACTCTACAAATCAGCCCCAGCATTTT

clone_size: few
j_call: TRBJ2-5
v_call: TRBV7-7
d_call: TRBD2
cdr3_aa: CASSSRGGPQETQYF
cdr3_nt: TGTGCTAGCAGCTCCCGCGGGGGGCCCCAAGAGACCCAGTACTTC

clone_size: once
j_call: TRBJ2-3
v_call: TRBV9
d_call: TRBD2
cdr3_aa: CASSTKLAGGGTDTQYF
cdr3_nt: TGTGCCAGCAGCACAAAATTAGCGGGAGGGGGCACAGATACGCAGTATTTT

clone_size: NA
j_call: TRBJ2-5
v_call: TRBV6-5
d_call: TRBD2
cdr3_aa: CASSSSGETGETQYF
cdr3_nt: TGTGCCAGCAGTTCTAGCGGGGAAACGGGGGAGACCCAGTACTTC

clone_size: NA
j_call: TRBJ2-7
v_call: TRBV5-6
d_call: TRBD1
cdr3_aa: CASGVGTASYEQYF
cdr3_nt: TGTGCCAGCGGGGTAGGGACAGCCAGTTACGAGCAGTACTTC

clone_size: NA
j_call: TRBJ2-7
v_call: TRBV5-4
d_call: TRBD1
cdr3_aa: CASGNRDQGDEQYF
cdr3_nt: TGTGCCAGCGGCAATCGGGACCAGGGGGACGAGCAGTACTTC

clone_size: NA
j_call: TRBJ1-5
v_call: TRBV6-2/TRBV6-3
d_call: NA
cdr3_aa: CASSYLNPSGQPQHF
cdr3_nt: TGTGCCAGCAGTTACTTAAACCCTTCGGGTCAGCCCCAGCATTTT

clone_size: once
j_call: TRBJ2-7
v_call: TRBV5-4
d_call: NA
cdr3_aa: CASSWGLQPGGREQYF
cdr3_nt: TGTGCCAGCAGCTGGGGGCTACAGCCCGGAGGTAGAGAGCAGTACTTC

clone_size: NA
j_call: TRBJ2-5
v_call: TRBV7-9
d_call: TRBD2
cdr3_aa: CASSLVGGRETQYF
cdr3_nt: TGTGCCAGCAGCTTAGTGGGGGGGAGAGAGACCCAGTACTTC

clone_size: NA
j_call: TRBJ1-4
v_call: TRBV10-3
d_call: NA
cdr3_aa: CAISETGRNNEKLFF
cdr3_nt: TGTGCCATCAGTGAAACAGGGCGTAACAATGAAAAACTGTTTTTT

clone_size: NA
j_call: TRBJ2-1
v_call: TRBV28
d_call: TRBD2
cdr3_aa: CARDVAGGRTYNEQFF
cdr3_nt: TGTGCCAGAGACGTAGCGGGAGGCAGGACTTACAATGAGCAGTTCTTC

clone_size: NA
j_call: TRBJ2-1
v_call: TRBV7-2
d_call: TRBD2
cdr3_aa: CASSRAGGGASNEQFF
cdr3_nt: TGTGCCAGCAGCCGCGCGGGCGGGGGGGCGTCCAATGAGCAGTTCTTC

clone_size: NA
j_call: TRBJ2-5
v_call: TRBV5-4
d_call: TRBD2
cdr3_aa: CASSVDGTRGGETQYF
cdr3_nt: TGTGCCAGCAGCGTGGACGGGACTAGGGGAGGAGAGACCCAGTACTTC

clone_size: NA
j_call: TRBJ2-5
v_call: TRBV4-3
d_call: TRBD2
cdr3_aa: CASSRLKEREGHKETQYF
cdr3_nt: TGCGCCAGCAGCCGCCTCAAGGAGCGGGAGGGCCACAAAGAGACCCAGTACTTC

clone_size: few
j_call: TRBJ1-1
v_call: TRBV2
d_call: TRBD1
cdr3_aa: CASSDSTGANTEAFF
cdr3_nt: TGTGCCAGCAGTGACTCCACAGGGGCGAACACTGAAGCTTTCTTT

clone_size: NA
j_call: TRBJ1-1
v_call: TRBV5-8
d_call: NA
cdr3_aa: CASSLVWGQNTEAFF
cdr3_nt: TGTGCCAGCAGCTTGGTCTGGGGGCAGAACACTGAAGCTTTCTTT

clone_size: NA
j_call: TRBJ2-7
v_call: TRBV7-2
d_call: TRBD2
cdr3_aa: CASSFRAREEEQYF
cdr3_nt: TGTGCCAGCAGCTTTAGGGCCCGGGAGGAGGAGCAGTACTTC

clone_size: NA
j_call: TRBJ2-7
v_call: TRBV19
d_call: TRBD2
cdr3_aa: CASSSRTSGGLEQYF
cdr3_nt: TGTGCCAGTAGTTCAAGGACTAGCGGGGGGTTGGAGCAGTACTTC

clone_size: few
j_call: TRBJ1-3
v_call: TRBV28
d_call: NA
cdr3_aa: CASISLYRAGARNTIYF
cdr3_nt: TGTGCCAGCATCTCACTCTACCGGGCAGGGGCGCGGAACACCATATATTTT

clone_size: NA
j_call: TRBJ2-3
v_call: TRBV11-2
d_call: NA
cdr3_aa: CASSLDLGTDTQYF
cdr3_nt: TGTGCCAGCAGCTTAGATCTCGGTACAGATACGCAGTATTTT

clone_size: NA
j_call: TRBJ2-7
v_call: TRBV30
d_call: NA
cdr3_aa: CAWSVRGSQYF
cdr3_nt: TGTGCCTGGAGTGTACGTGGGAGCCAGTACTTC

clone_size: NA
j_call: TRBJ1-3
v_call: TRBV3-1/TRBV3-2
d_call: NA
cdr3_aa: CASSQVGNTIYF
cdr3_nt: TGTGCCAGCAGCCAAGTAGGAAACACCATATATTTT

clone_size: NA
j_call: TRBJ2-5
v_call: TRBV5-1
d_call: NA
cdr3_aa: CASSPSQGSQETQYF
cdr3_nt: TGCGCCAGCAGCCCATCCCAGGGGTCCCAAGAGACCCAGTACTTC

clone_size: NA
j_call: TRBJ1-2
v_call: TRBV2
d_call: NA
cdr3_aa: CASSGEGPTQGYTF
cdr3_nt: TGTGCCAGCAGTGGAGAAGGCCCCACACAGGGCTACACCTTC

clone_size: NA
j_call: TRBJ2-3
v_call: TRBV18
d_call: TRBD2
cdr3_aa: CASSPGLRTDTQYF
cdr3_nt: TGTGCCAGCTCACCGGGACTACGCACAGATACGCAGTATTTT

clone_size: NA
j_call: TRBJ1-3
v_call: TRBV11-2
d_call: NA
cdr3_aa: CASSRSTVSGNTIYF
cdr3_nt: TGTGCCAGCAGCCGCTCGACAGTCTCTGGAAACACCATATATTTT

clone_size: NA
j_call: TRBJ1-1
v_call: TRBV4-1
d_call: NA
cdr3_aa: CASSPGLRAVNTEAFF
cdr3_nt: TGCGCCAGCAGCCCTGGCCTCAGGGCGGTGAACACTGAAGCTTTCTTT

clone_size: NA
j_call: TRBJ1-3
v_call: TRBV7-9
d_call: NA
cdr3_aa: CASSQSTGRSGNTIYF
cdr3_nt: TGTGCCAGCAGCCAATCCACAGGACGCTCTGGAAACACCATATATTTT

clone_size: once
j_call: TRBJ1-1
v_call: TRBV12-3/TRBV12-4
d_call: NA
cdr3_aa: CASSSEQGTEAFF
cdr3_nt: TGTGCCAGCAGTTCGGAACAGGGAACTGAAGCTTTCTTT

clone_size: NA
j_call: TRBJ2-7
v_call: TRBV10-1
d_call: NA
cdr3_aa: CASSGGSRKRTYEQYF
cdr3_nt: TGCGCCAGCAGTGGTGGGTCTAGAAAAAGAACCTACGAGCAGTACTTC

clone_size: NA
j_call: TRBJ2-7
v_call: TRBV12-3/TRBV12-4
d_call: NA
cdr3_aa: CASSFRGAGEQYF
cdr3_nt: TGTGCCAGCAGTTTTCGGGGTGCCGGCGAGCAGTACTTC

clone_size: NA
j_call: TRBJ1-4
v_call: TRBV6-1
d_call: TRBD1
cdr3_aa: CASSEGQGEGEKLFF
cdr3_nt: TGTGCCAGCAGTGAAGGACAGGGGGAGGGAGAAAAACTGTTTTTT

clone_size: NA
j_call: TRBJ2-3
v_call: TRBV5-1
d_call: TRBD2
cdr3_aa: CASRALAGGRTDTQYF
cdr3_nt: TGCGCCAGCCGGGCCCTAGCGGGGGGGCGCACAGATACGCAGTATTTT

clone_size: NA
j_call: TRBJ2-7
v_call: TRBV7-2
d_call: TRBD2
cdr3_aa: CASSSLLAGGYEQYF
cdr3_nt: TGTGCCAGCAGCTCGCTGTTAGCGGGTGGCTACGAGCAGTACTTC

clone_size: NA
j_call: TRBJ1-1
v_call: TRBV19
d_call: NA
cdr3_aa: CASSPETGVMNTEAFF
cdr3_nt: TGTGCCAGTAGTCCTGAAACCGGGGTTATGAACACTGAAGCTTTCTTT

clone_size: NA
j_call: TRBJ1-1
v_call: TRBV7-2
d_call: TRBD1
cdr3_aa: CASSPRGQGAPAEAFF
cdr3_nt: TGTGCCAGCAGCCCGAGAGGACAGGGGGCGCCGGCTGAAGCTTTCTTT

clone_size: NA
j_call: TRBJ2-3
v_call: TRBV19
d_call: TRBD2
cdr3_aa: CASRPGREGDTQYF
cdr3_nt: TGTGCCAGTAGGCCGGGACGGGAGGGAGATACGCAGTATTTT

clone_size: NA
j_call: TRBJ2-6
v_call: TRBV5-4
d_call: TRBD1
cdr3_aa: CASSADPTGGGGANVLTF
cdr3_nt: TGTGCCAGCAGCGCGGACCCTACAGGGGGAGGAGGGGCCAACGTCCTGACTTTC

clone_size: NA
j_call: TRBJ1-5
v_call: TRBV7-2
d_call: NA
cdr3_aa: CASSLEAGYQPQHF
cdr3_nt: TGTGCCAGCAGCTTAGAAGCAGGATATCAGCCCCAGCATTTT

clone_size: NA
j_call: TRBJ1-5
v_call: TRBV18
d_call: NA
cdr3_aa: CASSPGGLNQPQHF
cdr3_nt: TGTGCCAGCTCACCCGGGGGGCTGAATCAGCCCCAGCATTTT

clone_size: NA
j_call: TRBJ2-2
v_call: TRBV7-9
d_call: NA
cdr3_aa: CASSFPGLGTGELFF
cdr3_nt: TGTGCCAGCAGCTTCCCAGGGCTCGGCACCGGGGAGCTGTTTTTT